These 15 T cell receptor beta chains share one sample of origin, sequenced in a study of cytomegalovirus exposure and HLA in healthy donors. PCR primers comprised 60 Vbeta and 13 Jbeta primers. Sequencing used immunoSEQ multiplex PCR; TCRdb keeps in-frame clones, though not all of them. The table shows about 150,000 clones, with 80% to 85% occurring only once. The sequenced material came from PBMCs. The receptors come from a woman in her fifties or sixties in good health and CMV-seropositive.

The CDR3 DNA reads TGTGCCTGGGGCCGTTATGGCTACACCTTC. Translated, it gives CAWGRYGYTF. V usage is TRBV30 and J usage is TRBJ1-2, with D unclear. V was trimmed by 5 bases and J by 5 bases, leaving 6 bases between them. Germline V gene sequence: CDR1 GTSNPN, CDR2 SVGIG (reference sequence). The CDR3 is 10 amino acids.

This clone was counted a few times. This sequence joins TRBV25-1 and TRBJ1-6; weak D call: TRBD1 (6 bases). CDR3 size: 18 residues. In germline, CDR1 is MGHDK, CDR2 SYGVNS. Trimming took off 5 bases at V and 7 bases at J, with 24 bases between the two ends. The CDR3 loop reads CASSKRWTAREANSPLHF. The CDR3 DNA reads TGTGCCAGCAGTAAAAGGTGGACAGCCCGTGAGGCAAATTCACCCCTCCACTTT.

V is TRBV5-1 and J is TRBJ1-1; D unresolved. V lost 2 bases and J lost 6, with 11 bases in between. The CDR3 has 13 amino acids. Germline-derived CDR1 and CDR2 are SGHRS and YFSETQ. The CDR3 DNA follows: TGCGCCAGCAGCTTTGACGGAGGCTCTGAAGCTTTCTTT. This gives the protein CASSFDGGSEAFF.

V gene TRBV19 combines with J gene TRBJ2-3, with 9 bases fitting TRBD1. Germline CDR1 LNHDA, CDR2 SQIVND (reference sequence). After removal of 6 bases from V and 4 bases from J, the junction contained 8 bases not matched to a gene. CDR3 size: 15 residues. The CDR3 protein is CASSEDRGMADTQYF. The CDR3, as DNA: TGTGCCAGTAGCGAAGACAGGGGGATGGCAGATACGCAGTATTTT.

The V call is TRBV5-1, the J call TRBJ2-1; 7 bases match TRBD1. After removal of 4 bases from V and 4 bases from J, the junction contained 5 bases not matched to a gene. This CDR3 has 14 residues. Germline V gene lookup returns CDR1 SGHRS and CDR2 YFSETQ. CDR3 in amino acids: CASSPGDSYNEQFF. DNA of the CDR3: TGCGCCAGCAGCCCAGGGGACAGTTACAATGAGCAGTTCTTC.

J is TRBJ2-7 and V is TRBV6-1; D may be TRBD2 (5 bases). The CDR3 consists of 15 residues. Per the germline V gene, CDR1 is MNHNS and CDR2 is SASEGT. Trimming pared 9 bases from V and 7 bases from J, leaving 25 bases between. CDR3 bases: TGTGCCAGTTTGCCCTCGTTCGGAAGTCGCGGGGAGCAGTACTTC. Translation gives CASLPSFGSRGEQYF.

The V and J genes are TRBV15 and TRBJ1-2; D is possibly TRBD1 (6 bases). CDR1 and CDR2 (germline): LNHNV, YYDKDF (reference sequence). Trimming left V 3 bases short and J 2 bases short, with 10 bases between. This CDR3 contains 14 residues. CDR3: CATSSTGTNYGYTF. The CDR3 DNA reads TGTGCCACCAGCAGCACAGGGACCAACTATGGCTACACCTTC.

V gene TRBV28 combines with J gene TRBJ2-1; 7 positions match TRBD2. The CDR3 totals 15 residues. V gave up 3 bases and J gave up 3 bases; unmatched junction bases: 5. The germline gives CDR1 MDHEN, CDR2 SYDVKM. The CDR3 is CASSLRGGFYNEQFF. The CDR3 DNA is TGTGCCAGCAGTTTGCGGGGAGGGTTCTACAATGAGCAGTTCTTC.

The chain employs TRBV28 and TRBJ1-5; 8 nucleotides match TRBD1. Germline V lookup: CDR1 MDHEN, CDR2 SYDVKM. The CDR3 is 13 amino acids. Losses at the gene ends were 8 bases for V and 7 bases for J; bases not matched to a gene: 7. The CDR3 reads CASDRGPFQPQHF. The CDR3 coding sequence is TGTGCCAGCGACAGGGGTCCCTTCCAGCCCCAGCATTTT.

The gene calls are TRBV18 and TRBJ1-1; possible D gene TRBD1, 6 bases. The CDR3 extends over 13 amino acids. The germline V gene encodes CDR1 KGHSH and CDR2 LQKENI. The V gene lost 5 bases and the J gene lost 1 base, with 8 bases spanning the gap. DNA of the CDR3: TGTGCCAGCTCAAGGGGGGGGAACACTGAAGCTTTCTTT. This encodes CASSRGGNTEAFF.

The rearrangement links TRBV7-2 to TRBJ2-3, with TRBD1 matching over 10 bases. The CDR3 loop spans 14 amino acids. Germline V gene data show CDR1 as SGHTA and CDR2 as FQGNSA. The J segment lost 4 bases and the V segment lost 3 bases, leaving 1 base of the junction unmatched. CDR3 bases: TGTGCCAGCAGCTTGGACAGGGGGGCAGATACGCAGTATTTT. This codes for CASSLDRGADTQYF.

This chain connects TRBV2 to TRBJ2-5; no definite D call. This CDR3 contains 14 residues. Germline V gene sequence: CDR1 SNHLY, CDR2 FYNNEI. Trimming removed 0 bases from V and 5 bases from J, with 10 bases in between. The CDR3, as DNA: TGTGCCAGCAGTGAAGCGAGTAGCTTGGAGACCCAGTACTTC. Translation gives CASSEASSLETQYF.

This rearrangement joins TRBV4-3 to TRBJ1-5; 8 bases map to TRBD1. The CDR3 sequence is 17 residues long. Germline CDR1 is LGHNA and CDR2 is YSLEER. Trimming took 4 bases from V and 3 from J; bases not matched to a gene: 11. As DNA, the CDR3 is TGCGCCAGCAGCCTTCGGGACAGGTATGTGAACAATCAGCCCCAGCATTTT. Translated, it gives CASSLRDRYVNNQPQHF.

V and J are TRBV6-6 and TRBJ2-2; no definite D call. The germline gives CDR1 MNHNY, CDR2 SVGAGI (reference sequence). The CDR3 has 13 amino acids. Trimming removed 7 bases at V and 4 bases at J, with 10 bases between. The CDR3 protein is CASIVSVTGELFF. The CDR3 region has the DNA TGTGCCAGCATCGTCTCGGTCACCGGGGAGCTGTTTTTT.

The chain joins TRBV30 to TRBJ2-5; the match to TRBD2 covers 9 bases. The CDR3 runs to 17 residues. Germline V gene lookup returns CDR1 GTSNPN and CDR2 SVGIG (reference sequence). The junction had 11 bases not matched to a gene; V was cut back by 1 base and J by 2 bases. The CDR3 loop reads CAWSGAGGNTLQETQYF. The CDR3 coding sequence is TGTGCCTGGAGTGGGGCGGGGGGGAACACTTTGCAAGAGACCCAGTACTTC.